This entry features one T cell receptor (beta chain) sequence. The sample originates from a study of blood T cell repertoires in COVID-19. Repertoires were generated with immunoSEQ multiplex PCR, while TCRdb's copy carries only in-frame clones and drops some. The data contain 450,000 or so clones, roughly 89% of them singletons. The material sequenced was peripheral blood. The TCR comes from a man in his late teens or twenties with COVID-19, enrolled during active disease.

This CDR3 reads CASSRTGVGYEQYF. The DNA for the CDR3 is TGTGCCAGCAGTCGGACAGGGGTTGGATACGAGCAGTACTTC. The chain links TRBV6-5 to TRBJ2-7; 9 nucleotides match TRBD1. There are 14 residues in the CDR3. The V gene's germline CDR1 is MNHEY and CDR2 SVGAGI. The trim removed 5 bases at V and 4 bases at J, leaving 6 bases unmatched.